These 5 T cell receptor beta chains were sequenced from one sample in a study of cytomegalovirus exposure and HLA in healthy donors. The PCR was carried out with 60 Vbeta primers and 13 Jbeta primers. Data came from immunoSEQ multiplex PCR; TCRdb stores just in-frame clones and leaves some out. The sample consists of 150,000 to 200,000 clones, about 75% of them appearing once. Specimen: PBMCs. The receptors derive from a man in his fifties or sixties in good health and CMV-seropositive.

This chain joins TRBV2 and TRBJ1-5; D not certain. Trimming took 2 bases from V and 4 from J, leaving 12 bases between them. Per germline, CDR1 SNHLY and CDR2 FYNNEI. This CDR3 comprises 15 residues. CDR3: CASSEFPGINQPQHF. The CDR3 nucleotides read TGTGCCAGCAGTGAATTCCCGGGAATTAATCAGCCCCAGCATTTT.

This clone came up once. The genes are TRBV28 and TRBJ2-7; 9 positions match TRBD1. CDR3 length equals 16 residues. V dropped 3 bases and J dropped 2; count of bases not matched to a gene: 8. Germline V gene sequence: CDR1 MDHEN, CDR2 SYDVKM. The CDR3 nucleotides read TGTGCCAGCAGTTTTAACCGGGACAGGGTCCCCTACGAGCAGTACGTC. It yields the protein CASSFNRDRVPYEQYV.

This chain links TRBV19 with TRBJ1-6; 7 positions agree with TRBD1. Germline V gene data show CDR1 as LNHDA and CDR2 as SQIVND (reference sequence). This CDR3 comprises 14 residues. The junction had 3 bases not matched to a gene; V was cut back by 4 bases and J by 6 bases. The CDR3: CASSRGQTNSPLHF. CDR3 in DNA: TGTGCCAGTAGTAGGGGACAGACTAATTCACCCCTCCACTTT. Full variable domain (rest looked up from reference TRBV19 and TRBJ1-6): DGGITQSPKYLFRKEGQNVTLSCEQNLNHDAMYWYRQDPGQGLRLIYYSQIVNDFQKGDIAEGYSVSREKKESFPLTVTSAQKNPTAFYLCASSRGQTNSPLHFGNGTRLTVT.

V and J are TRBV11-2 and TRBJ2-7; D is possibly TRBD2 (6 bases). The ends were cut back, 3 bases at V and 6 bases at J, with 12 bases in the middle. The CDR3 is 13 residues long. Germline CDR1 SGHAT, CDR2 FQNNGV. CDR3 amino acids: CASSFRGDLEQYV. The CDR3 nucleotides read TGTGCCAGCAGCTTTCGCGGGGACCTCGAGCAGTACGTC.

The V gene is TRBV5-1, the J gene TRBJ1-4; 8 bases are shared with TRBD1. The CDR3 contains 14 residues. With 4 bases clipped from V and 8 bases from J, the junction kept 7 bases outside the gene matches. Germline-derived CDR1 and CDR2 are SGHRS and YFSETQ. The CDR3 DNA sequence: TGCGCCAGCAGCGCTGGACAGGGCGGGGAAAAACTGTTTTTT. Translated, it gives CASSAGQGGEKLFF.